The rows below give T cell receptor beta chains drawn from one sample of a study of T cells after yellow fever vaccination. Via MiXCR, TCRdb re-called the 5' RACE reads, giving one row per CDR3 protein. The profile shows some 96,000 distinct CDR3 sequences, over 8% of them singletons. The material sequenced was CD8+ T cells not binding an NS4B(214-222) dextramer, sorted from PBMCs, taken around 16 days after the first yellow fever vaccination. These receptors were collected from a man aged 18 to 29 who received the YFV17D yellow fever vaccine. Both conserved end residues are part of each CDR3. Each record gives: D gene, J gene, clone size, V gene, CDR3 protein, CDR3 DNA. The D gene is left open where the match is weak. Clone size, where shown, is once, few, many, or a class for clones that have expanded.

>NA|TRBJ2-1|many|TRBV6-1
CASSEAGGRYEQFF
TGTGCCAGCAGTGAAGCGGGGGGGCGTTATGAGCAGTTCTTC
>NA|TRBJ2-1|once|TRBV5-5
CAMGPGLRHNEQFF
TGTGCCATGGGCCCCGGGCTACGGCACAATGAGCAGTTCTTC
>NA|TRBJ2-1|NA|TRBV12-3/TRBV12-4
CASSLLPGDLFF
TGTGCCAGCAGTTTACTTCCCGGCGATCTTTTCTTC
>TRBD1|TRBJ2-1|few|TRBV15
CATGQTTNEQFF
TGTGCCACGGGACAGACGACCAATGAGCAGTTCTTC
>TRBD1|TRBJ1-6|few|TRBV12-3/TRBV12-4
CASSSSGGASPLHF
TGTGCCAGCAGTTCATCAGGGGGCGCTTCACCCCTCCACTTT
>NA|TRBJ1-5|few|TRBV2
CASSVFPGENQPQHF
TGTGCCAGCAGTGTTTTCCCGGGGGAAAATCAGCCCCAGCATTTT
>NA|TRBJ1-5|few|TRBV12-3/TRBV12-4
CASTNPIRDGGFRPQHF
TGTGCCAGCACTAATCCTATCCGGGACGGGGGTTTTCGGCCCCAGCATTTT
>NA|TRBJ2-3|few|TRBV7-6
CASSGTGPDTQYF
TGTGCCAGCAGCGGAACAGGACCAGATACGCAGTATTTT
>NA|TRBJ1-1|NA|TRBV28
CASRSGEAFF
TGTGCCAGCAGGTCGGGGGAGGCTTTCTTT
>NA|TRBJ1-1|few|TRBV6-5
CASSYWSLKGEENTEAFF
TGTGCCAGCAGTTACTGGTCTCTAAAGGGAGAGGAGAACACTGAAGCTTTCTTT
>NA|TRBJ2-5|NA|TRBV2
CATKGAQETQYF
TGTGCCACCAAGGGAGCTCAAGAGACCCAGTACTTC
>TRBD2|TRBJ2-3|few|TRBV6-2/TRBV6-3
CASTGGLATQYF
TGTGCCAGCACGGGAGGACTCGCCACGCAGTATTTT
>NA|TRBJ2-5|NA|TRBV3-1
CASSQERGVQETQYF
TGTGCCAGCAGCCAAGAGAGGGGGGTACAAGAGACCCAGTACTTC
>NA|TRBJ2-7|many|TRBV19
CASSTTVATEQYF
TGTGCCAGTAGTACCACAGTGGCTACCGAGCAGTACTTC
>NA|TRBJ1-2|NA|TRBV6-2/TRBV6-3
CASRPQGSDGYTF
TGTGCCAGCAGACCACAGGGAAGTGATGGCTACACCTTC
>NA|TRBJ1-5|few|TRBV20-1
CSATTGRGVQPQHF
TGCAGTGCTACCACAGGGAGAGGAGTTCAGCCCCAGCATTTT
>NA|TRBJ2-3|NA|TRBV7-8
CASTTGPAVTDTQYF
TGTGCCAGCACCACCGGCCCGGCGGTAACAGATACGCAGTATTTT
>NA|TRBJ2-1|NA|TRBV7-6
CASSLDGGSYNEQFF
TGTGCCAGCAGCTTAGATGGGGGCTCCTACAATGAGCAGTTCTTC
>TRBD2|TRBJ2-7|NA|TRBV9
CASSGGSGYEQYF
TGTGCCAGCAGCGGAGGTAGCGGGTACGAGCAGTACTTC
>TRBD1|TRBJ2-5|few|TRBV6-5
CASSYDRGETQYF
TGTGCCAGCAGTTACGACAGGGGTGAGACCCAGTACTTC
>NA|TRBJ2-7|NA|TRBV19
CASSIGIWGADRYEQYF
TGTGCCAGTAGTATCGGAATCTGGGGCGCAGATCGCTACGAGCAGTACTTC
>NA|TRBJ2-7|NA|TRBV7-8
CASSWAGNEQYF
TGTGCCAGCTCTTGGGCGGGGAACGAGCAGTACTTC
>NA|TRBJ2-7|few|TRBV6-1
CATHLGQGAYEQYF
TGTGCCACCCATCTTGGGCAGGGAGCTTACGAGCAGTACTTC
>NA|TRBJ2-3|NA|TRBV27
CASSLGGRKRDTQYF
TGTGCCAGCAGTCTTGGGGGGCGCAAGAGAGATACGCAGTATTTT
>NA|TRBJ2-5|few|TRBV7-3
CASSLGVGSGEETQYF
TGTGCCAGCAGCTTGGGTGTTGGGTCCGGAGAAGAGACCCAGTACTTC
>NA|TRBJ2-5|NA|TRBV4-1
CASSQDPGQETQYF
TGCGCCAGCAGCCAGGACCCAGGACAAGAGACCCAGTACTTC
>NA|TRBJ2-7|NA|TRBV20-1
CSVGEPAYEQYF
TGCAGTGTCGGAGAACCAGCCTACGAGCAGTACTTC
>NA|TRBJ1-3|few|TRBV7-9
CASSLVRLFGNTIYF
TGTGCCAGCAGCTTAGTCCGACTCTTCGGAAACACCATATATTTT
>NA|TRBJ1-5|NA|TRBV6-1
CASSPKQYTLNSNQPQHF
TGTGCCAGCAGTCCAAAACAGTATACCTTGAATAGTAATCAGCCCCAGCATTTT
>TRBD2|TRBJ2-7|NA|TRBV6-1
CASSPGLAGGSSYEQYF
TGTGCCAGCAGTCCGGGACTAGCGGGGGGAAGCTCCTACGAGCAGTACTTC
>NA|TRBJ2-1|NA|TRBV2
CASSESNEQFF
TGTGCCAGCAGTGAGAGCAATGAGCAGTTCTTC
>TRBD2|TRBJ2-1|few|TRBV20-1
CSAAQRTSAVRDEQFF
TGCAGTGCTGCCCAAAGGACTAGCGCAGTGAGGGATGAGCAGTTCTTC
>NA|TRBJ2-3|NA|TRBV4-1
CASSSRVGNPDTQYF
TGCGCCAGCAGCTCCCGGGTGGGGAACCCAGATACGCAGTATTTT
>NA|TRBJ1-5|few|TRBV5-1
CASSLDGGDNQPQHF
TGCGCCAGCAGCTTGGACGGGGGAGACAATCAGCCCCAGCATTTT
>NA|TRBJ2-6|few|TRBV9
CASSVAQGANVLTF
TGTGCCAGCAGCGTCGCCCAAGGGGCCAACGTCCTGACTTTC
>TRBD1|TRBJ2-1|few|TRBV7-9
CASSLAPGQGSTYEQFF
TGTGCCAGCAGCTTAGCTCCGGGACAGGGAAGTACCTATGAGCAGTTCTTC
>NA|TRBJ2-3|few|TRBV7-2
CASSPDPTDTQYF
TGTGCCAGCAGCCCAGACCCCACAGATACGCAGTATTTT
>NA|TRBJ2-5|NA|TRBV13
CASSFKGTETQYF
TGTGCCAGCAGCTTTAAGGGGACAGAGACCCAGTACTTC
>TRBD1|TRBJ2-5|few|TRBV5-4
CASSWNRGGETQYF
TGTGCCAGCTCTTGGAACAGGGGTGGAGAGACCCAGTACTTC
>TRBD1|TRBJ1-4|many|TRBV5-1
CASSHGDRGFEKLFF
TGCGCCAGCAGCCATGGGGACAGGGGTTTTGAAAAACTGTTTTTT
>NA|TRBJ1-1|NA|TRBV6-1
CASSARQIHLTEAFF
TGTGCCAGCAGTGCCCGACAGATCCATTTGACTGAAGCTTTCTTT
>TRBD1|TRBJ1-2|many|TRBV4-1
CASSQTGGAVYGYTF
TGCGCCAGCAGCCAAACAGGGGGCGCGGTCTATGGCTACACCTTC
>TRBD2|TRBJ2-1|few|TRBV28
CASGERGYNEQFF
TGTGCCAGCGGCGAGCGGGGGTACAATGAGCAGTTCTTC
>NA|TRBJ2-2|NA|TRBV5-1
CASGINTGELFF
TGCGCCAGCGGGATCAACACCGGGGAGCTGTTTTTT
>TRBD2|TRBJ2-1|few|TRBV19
CASSISGGDYNEQFF
TGTGCCAGTAGTATCTCGGGGGGGGACTACAATGAGCAGTTCTTC
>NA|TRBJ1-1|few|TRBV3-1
CASSQDGSVPNTEAFF
TGTGCCAGCAGCCAAGATGGTTCGGTTCCAAACACTGAAGCTTTCTTT
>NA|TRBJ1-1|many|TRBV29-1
CSVETGNTEAFF
TGCAGCGTTGAAACCGGGAACACTGAAGCTTTCTTT
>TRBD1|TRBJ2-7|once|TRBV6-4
CASSVRQGYEQYF
TGTGCCAGCAGTGTTCGACAGGGCTACGAGCAGTACTTC
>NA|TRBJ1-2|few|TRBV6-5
CASSYPEAEINYGYTF
TGTGCCAGCAGTTACCCGGAGGCAGAGATTAACTATGGCTACACCTTC
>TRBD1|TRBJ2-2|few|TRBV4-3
CASSHVDRGVNTGELFF
TGCGCCAGCAGCCATGTTGACAGGGGGGTGAACACCGGGGAGCTGTTTTTT
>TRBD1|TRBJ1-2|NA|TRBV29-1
CSVWDRPNYGYTF
TGCAGCGTGTGGGACAGACCTAACTATGGCTACACCTTC
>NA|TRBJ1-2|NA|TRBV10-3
CATLDVEINRVYYGYTF
TGTGCCACGCTTGACGTCGAGATCAACCGGGTTTACTATGGCTACACCTTC
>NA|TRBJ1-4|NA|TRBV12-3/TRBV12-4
CASSLAGGDREKLFF
TGTGCCAGCAGTTTAGCGGGAGGGGATCGCGAAAAACTGTTTTTT
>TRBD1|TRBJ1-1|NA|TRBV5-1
CASSWKKWGQAVSGTEAFF
TGCGCCAGCAGCTGGAAAAAATGGGGACAGGCGGTAAGCGGGACTGAAGCTTTCTTT
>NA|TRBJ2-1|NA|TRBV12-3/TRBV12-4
CASSPSAGDSYNEQFF
TGTGCCAGTTCCCCCAGCGCGGGTGACTCCTACAATGAGCAGTTCTTC
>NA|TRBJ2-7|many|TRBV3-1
CASSQETSAYEQYF
TGTGCCAGCAGCCAGGAGACATCCGCCTACGAGCAGTACTTC